This T cell receptor (beta chain) was recorded in a study of T cell repertoires in cytomegalovirus infection. Overall study: Public TCR beta signatures marked donors with CMV infection and the matching HLA. Study-level results: In two of eight donors, the top clonotype was HLA-C-restricted CMV-specific. Identification of carriers of CMV plus the relevant HLA was achieved through cumulative public TCR beta family frequency.

This clonotype was observed many times. Its antigen is not known. The CDR3 runs 13 residues. Germline CDR1 is SGHTA and CDR2 is FQGNSA. Between the trimmed V and J ends, which lost 0 bases and 3 bases, there was a span of 6 bases. Each CDR3 protein gets one entry after TCRdb re-called the reads with MiXCR. This table holds some 920,000 distinct CDR3 sequences, under 40% found once. This clonotype originated in a human donor in good health (CMV status not recorded). Some clones in this sample may be carry-over from other donors' samples. This specimen was cultured CD8+ T cells from PBMCs, taken from culture after CMV antigen stimulation. This chain joins TRBV7-2 and TRBJ2-7; no definite D call. This CDR3 is CASSLAAVYEQYV. CDR3 sequence (DNA): TGTGCCAGCAGCTTAGCCGCGGTCTACGAGCAGTACGTC.